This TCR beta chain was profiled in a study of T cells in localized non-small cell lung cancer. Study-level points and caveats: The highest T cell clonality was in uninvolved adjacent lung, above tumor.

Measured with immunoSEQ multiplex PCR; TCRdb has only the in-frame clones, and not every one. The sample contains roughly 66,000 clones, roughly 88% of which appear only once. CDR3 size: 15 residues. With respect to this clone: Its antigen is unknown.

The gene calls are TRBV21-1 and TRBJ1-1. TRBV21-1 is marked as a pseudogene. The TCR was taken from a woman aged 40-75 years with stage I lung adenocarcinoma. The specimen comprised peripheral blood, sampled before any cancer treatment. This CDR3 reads CASSKSSGGNTEAFF. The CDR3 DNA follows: TGTGCCAGCAGCAAAAGCTCCGGGGGTAACACTGAAGCTTTCTTT.